The 11 T cell receptor beta chains given below trace back to one sample, sequenced in a study of blood T cell repertoires in COVID-19. Profiled with immunoSEQ multiplex PCR; TCRdb holds only in-frame clones, not every one. The sample yields 70,000 to 80,000 clones, less than 95% seen once. The sample taken for sequencing was peripheral blood. The receptor source for this set is a woman aged 60-70 years with active COVID-19.

The J gene is TRBJ1-4, the V gene TRBV28; TRBD1 aligns across 9 bases. Germline CDR1 and CDR2: MDHEN and SYDVKM. CDR3 length: 15 residues. V dropped 4 bases and J dropped 12; count of bases not matched to a gene: 12. The CDR3 nucleotides read TGTGCCAGCAGTTCTAACAGGGGGCGGGCGATAGAACTGTTTTTT. It encodes CASSSNRGRAIELFF.

This clone appeared once. The V call is TRBV4-1, the J call TRBJ2-1; 14 bases are a match to TRBD2. Germline values: CDR1 MGHRA, CDR2 YSYEKL. With V trimmed by 5 bases and J by 0 bases, 3 bases remained unmatched. This CDR3 region has 17 residues. The CDR3 region is CASSVGTSGSSYNEQFF. CDR3 coding DNA: TGCGCCAGCAGCGTCGGGACTAGCGGGAGCTCCTACAATGAGCAGTTCTTC.

The table lists this clone with a few counts. The chain uses TRBV6-6 and TRBJ2-1, with TRBD2 matching 7 bases. This CDR3 is built from 18 residues. The V gene end was trimmed by 5 bases and the J gene end by 8 bases; junction bases not matched to a gene: 21. From germline, CDR1 is MNHNY and CDR2 SVGAGI (reference sequence). The DNA of the CDR3 is TGTGCCAGCAGTCGTTGGGCCCAGAGCGGGACCATGACCCATGAGCAGTTCTTC. It encodes CASSRWAQSGTMTHEQFF.

The V call is TRBV10-1, the J call TRBJ2-5; no firm D call. The germline V gene encodes CDR1 WNHNN and CDR2 SYGVQD (reference sequence). Trimming took off 2 bases at V and 5 bases at J, with 12 bases between the two ends. The CDR3 extends over 14 amino acids. The CDR3 reads CASSEKWLQETQYF. CDR3 DNA sequence: TGCGCCAGCAGTGAGAAGTGGCTCCAGGAGACCCAGTACTTC.

The chain carries TRBV6-5 and TRBJ1-5; 9 positions agree with TRBD1. The CDR3 covers 14 residues. The V gene end was trimmed by 10 bases and the J gene end by 4 bases; junction bases not matched to a gene: 8. Looked up from germline, CDR1 is MNHEY and CDR2 is SVGAGI. The DNA for the CDR3 is TGTGCCACACCGGGACAGGGCTATAATCAGCCCCAGCATTTT. This gives the protein CATPGQGYNQPQHF.

The chain has TRBV5-1 and TRBJ1-1, with D maybe TRBD1 (6 bases). Trimming removed 7 bases from V and 1 base from J, with 14 bases in between. The CDR3 runs 14 residues. Germline loops: CDR1 SGHRS, CDR2 YFSETQ. The CDR3 nucleotides read TGCGCCAGCTTCGCCGGGACATCGAACACTGAAGCTTTCTTT. Amino acids: CASFAGTSNTEAFF.

This clone is a singleton in its sample. The rearrangement joins TRBV19 to TRBJ1-2; TRBD1 matches at 7 bases. CDR3 size: 15 residues. Per the germline V gene, CDR1 is LNHDA and CDR2 is SQIVND (reference sequence). V shed 4 bases, J shed 2 bases, and the junction held 7 bases outside the gene matches. The CDR3 nucleotides are TGTGCCAGTAGTACAGTAGAACAGGGGAACTATGGCTACACCTTC. As protein: CASSTVEQGNYGYTF.

This chain links TRBV5-4 with TRBJ2-5, with D possibly TRBD1 on 6 matching bases. Germline CDR1 reads SGHNT; CDR2 reads YYREEE (reference sequence). Trimming stripped 2 bases from V and 5 bases from J, with 16 bases between. The CDR3 sequence is 15 residues long. The CDR3 DNA sequence: TGTGCCAGCAGCTTAACAGGGCCCCAGCGGGAGACCCAGTACTTC. Residues: CASSLTGPQRETQYF. The whole variable domain, remainder taken from reference TRBV5-4 and TRBJ2-5, is ETGVTQSPTHLIKTRGQQVTLRCSSQSGHNTVSWYQQALGQGPQFIFQYYREEENGRGNFPPRFSGLQFPNYSSELNVNALELDDSALYLCASSLTGPQRETQYFGPGTRLLVL.

The chain recombines TRBV24-1 with TRBJ2-1; TRBD1 might be the D (5 bases). The CDR3 extends over 11 amino acids. Germline V gene data show CDR1 as KGHDR and CDR2 as SFDVKD. The V end lost 3 bases, the J end lost 10 bases, and 6 bases lay between the germline ends. In DNA, the CDR3 is TGTGCCACCAGTGATAGGGGAGAGCAGTTCTTC. Encoded protein: CATSDRGEQFF.

This chain uses TRBV2 with TRBJ2-1; 11 bases match TRBD2. The CDR3 is 16 residues long. Germline values: CDR1 SNHLY, CDR2 FYNNEI. With V trimmed by 1 base and J by 5 bases, 4 bases remained unmatched. CDR3 region: CASSEGGTSGNNEQFF. The DNA for the CDR3 is TGTGCCAGCAGTGAAGGGGGGACTAGCGGTAACAATGAGCAGTTCTTC.

The gene calls are TRBV10-1 and TRBJ2-7, with TRBD2 matching 7 bases. Germline V gene sequence: CDR1 WNHNN, CDR2 SYGVQD (reference sequence). The length of the CDR3 is 12 residues. Unmatched junction bases numbered 3, after V lost 6 bases and J lost 4 bases. In DNA form, the CDR3 reads TGCGCCAGCAGCGCGGGGGAGTACGAGCAGTACTTC. It is translated as CASSAGEYEQYF.